Here is one TCR beta chain with its context. This clonotype was counted only a few times. Its antigen is currently not known. No clone much larger than this one lies a single base away; base qualities are absent. The data were obtained in a study of T cells after yellow fever vaccination (dated by TCRdb to the late 2010s). Notes on the research overall: The SMART-Seq v4 Ultra Low Input RNA kit was used to prepare libraries from fractions with low cell numbers. Two healthy male donors, one aged 18 to 30 and one aged 30 to 40 years, made up the cohort. Bulk TCR alpha and beta repertoires were sequenced longitudinally to track T-cell clones before and after primary and booster YFV17D yellow fever vaccination. Bulk PBMC replicates and cell subsets were isolated from blood drawn at multiple timepoints before and after both primary and secondary immunization.

The germline V gene supplies CDR1 SGHRS and CDR2 YFSETQ. Reading from cysteine to phenylalanine, the CDR3 counts 16 amino acids. Only the CDR3 part of the read is kept: 48 bases, read in frame from the first base. V loses 1 base of germline sequence and J loses 2 bases, and the interval between the two ends is 13 bases. The investigation overall reported the following: Because only a couple of donors were included in the study, the extent to which the findings can be generalized is limited. After the booster, most clones that had expanded after primary vaccination were detected again (almost 97% of CD4 and 88% of CD8), suggesting broad maintenance of memory. A small fraction of clonotypes showed up in both the CD4 and CD8 compartments, probably as a result of convergent recombination. Compared with the primary T-cell response, the secondary T-cell response was faster but weaker, reaching its peak on day 5 rather than on day 15. FACS-sorted repertoires could contain abundant contaminating clonotypes from the bulk population, so computational filtering was required.

The sequencer was an Illumina NovaSeq 6000. TCR cDNA was synthesized by 5'RACE template switching, which introduced a universal primer site and unique molecular identifiers. Priming for cDNA synthesis came from both the TCR alpha and TCR beta constant segments. Library amplification used two PCR steps, and the second PCR step added sample barcodes and sequencing adapters. Sequencing of the libraries was done on either Illumina HiSeq 2500 (2x100 bp) or NovaSeq (2x150 bp). Per the authors' processing: Demultiplexing of reads and collapsing into UMI consensus sequences were performed with MIGEC, and V(D)J alignment was carried out with MiXCR. Using edgeR on replicate PBMC samples, clonotypes were called vaccine-responding if FDR was below 0.01 and the log2 fold change was above 5 up to day 15. CD4 or CD8 identity was assigned to each bulk clonotype according to whether the clonotype was present at higher abundance in the sequenced CD4 repertoire or the sequenced CD8 repertoire. The public reads were run again by TCRdb, first through fastp at Q25 and then through MiXCR, and only productive beta chains were kept. CDR3 protein sequences are deduplicated, and each keeps its most common genes and DNA. These V and J calls rely on TCRdb rather than the paper's analysis. The sample table lists about 130,000 distinct CDR3 sequences, around 9.8% of them with a count of one. The ten most abundant clones make up 30% to 50% of the sample.

What this sample's treatment or condition label stands for: live attenuated yellow fever vaccine strain. A standard Ficoll-Paque protocol was used to isolate PBMCs from peripheral blood. CD4 and CD8 T-cell fractions were isolated with Dynabeads CD4 and CD8 positive selection kits. RNA was extracted with TriZol from bulk PBMCs, CD4 and CD8 fractions, and dextramer-positive and dextramer-negative fractions. Sample: CD8+ T cells sorted from PBMCs, taken on the day of the yellow fever booster vaccination. The V gene is TRBV5-1 and the J gene is TRBJ1-5; TRBD1 is perhaps the D gene, given 6 matching bases. The clonotype originates from a young man who received the YFV17D yellow fever vaccine. Read as DNA, the sequence is TGCGCCAGCAGCTTGATGGGGGGCGGTGGCAATCAGCCCCAGCATTTT. This yields the protein CASSLMGGGGNQPQHF.